What follows is one T cell receptor (beta chain) and its context. The data originate from a study of blood T cell repertoires in COVID-19. The J segment lost 3 bases and the V segment lost 1 base, leaving 11 bases of the junction unmatched. Germline V CDR1 and CDR2: MNHNS, SASEGT. The CDR3 loop spans 18 amino acids. Measured with immunoSEQ multiplex PCR; TCRdb has only the in-frame clones, and not every one. The sample includes approximately 100,000 clones, 81% of them seen just once. The chain joins TRBV6-1 to TRBJ2-7; 11 positions match TRBD1. This receptor was identified in a human donor in a cohort sampled during active COVID-19. Sequenced input: peripheral blood. CDR3 DNA sequence: TGTGCCAGCAGTGAAGAGTTTGTTAGGGGGACAGGGGGCTACGAGCAGTACTTC. Translating gives CASSEEFVRGTGGYEQYF.